One and the same sample provided the 31 T cell receptor beta chains below, sequenced in a study of T-cell memory formation after mild COVID-19. TCRdb ran MiXCR on the 5' RACE reads and lists one entry per CDR3 protein. The data contain about 190,000 distinct CDR3 sequences, about 20% of them singletons. The sequenced sample consisted of PBMCs or a T cell subset sorted from them (not recorded which). Source of these receptors: an adult woman who had mild COVID-19 (a few samples of this study predate the infection). Cell type and time point are not known.

This chain joins TRBV7-9 and TRBJ1-6; TRBD1 matches 7 bases. Germline V lookup: CDR1 SEHNR, CDR2 FQNEAQ (reference sequence). V trimming: 5 bases; J trimming: 0 bases; junction bases outside the gene matches: 7. The CDR3 extends over 17 amino acids. The CDR3 DNA sequence: TGTGCCAGCAGCGCTCGGGACAGTTTCTCCTATAATTCACCCCTCCACTTT. Residues: CASSARDSFSYNSPLHF.

This clonotype was counted only a few times. The gene calls are TRBV7-9 and TRBJ2-7; D gene uncertain. The CDR3 runs to 12 residues. Per the germline V gene, CDR1 is SEHNR and CDR2 is FQNEAQ (reference sequence). Trimming took off 2 bases at V and 4 bases at J, with 6 bases between the two ends. CDR3 residues: CASSLSKYEQYF. The CDR3 coding sequence is TGTGCCAGCAGCTTAAGCAAGTACGAGCAGTACTTC. Together with reference TRBV7-9 and TRBJ2-7, the CDR3 gives the full variable domain: DTGVSQNPRHKITKRGQNVTFRCDPISEHNRLYWYRQTLGQGPEFLTYFQNEAQLEKSRLLSDRFSAERPKGSFSTLEIQRTEQGDSAMYLCASSLSKYEQYFGPGTRLTVT.

The chain is built from TRBV6-5 and TRBJ2-7, with TRBD2 matching 12 bases. With 6 bases clipped from V and 7 bases from J, the junction kept 16 bases outside the gene matches. In germline, CDR1 is MNHEY, CDR2 SVGAGI. The CDR3 contains 17 residues. The CDR3: CASRKALAGGSLGEQYF. The CDR3 coding sequence is TGTGCCAGCAGAAAGGCACTAGCGGGAGGAAGTCTTGGAGAGCAGTACTTC.

The J gene is TRBJ1-2, the V gene TRBV9; D is unresolved. The CDR3 covers 15 residues. V was pared by 3 bases and J by 4 bases, with 16 bases between. Germline V gives CDR1 SGDLS, CDR2 YYNGEE. Written as DNA, the CDR3 is TGTGCCAGCAGCGACGGAGACGTCCCGCTCTATGGCTACACCTTC. This codes for CASSDGDVPLYGYTF.

The J gene is TRBJ1-2, the V gene TRBV7-9; D may be TRBD1 (5 bases). The CDR3 totals 10 residues. Germline CDR1 and CDR2: SEHNR and FQNEAQ (reference sequence). The V and J ends lost 5 bases and 13 bases respectively, with 11 bases between them. This CDR3 reads CASSVRVATF. In DNA form, the CDR3 reads TGTGCCAGCAGCGTCAGGGTCGCCACCTTC. Using reference TRBV7-9 and TRBJ1-2 for the parts outside the CDR3, the full variable domain is DTGVSQNPRHKITKRGQNVTFRCDPISEHNRLYWYRQTLGQGPEFLTYFQNEAQLEKSRLLSDRFSAERPKGSFSTLEIQRTEQGDSAMYLCASSVRVATFGSGTRLTVV.

V and J are TRBV7-9 and TRBJ2-1; TRBD2 matches 10 bases. Losses at the gene ends were 5 bases for V and 6 bases for J; bases not matched to a gene: 7. CDR1 and CDR2 (germline): SEHNR, FQNEAQ (reference sequence). The CDR3 extends over 15 amino acids. The CDR3 bases are TGTGCCAGCAGCCCTCTAGCGGGAGTCCCCAATGAGCAGTTCTTC. Translated, it gives CASSPLAGVPNEQFF.

The chain carries TRBV7-6 and TRBJ1-2; 8 positions match TRBD1. There are 18 residues in the CDR3. Per germline, CDR1 SGHVS and CDR2 FNYEAQ. Unmatched junction bases numbered 20, after V lost 4 bases and J lost 7 bases. This CDR3 is CASSSRQGWHLASGGYTF. Written as DNA, the CDR3 is TGTGCCAGCAGCTCAAGACAGGGGTGGCATCTTGCAAGTGGTGGCTACACCTTC.

The gene calls are TRBV7-2 and TRBJ2-3; no reliable D call. CDR1 is SGHTA and CDR2 is FQGNSA in the germline V gene. The V end was cut by 0 bases, the J end by 1 base, with 11 bases between. This CDR3 region has 16 residues. This CDR3 is CASSLAPVTGTDTQYF. The DNA of the CDR3 is TGTGCCAGCAGCTTAGCCCCCGTCACAGGCACAGATACGCAGTATTTT.

The V gene is TRBV11-2, the J gene TRBJ1-3; D gene unclear. Germline V gene data show CDR1 as SGHAT and CDR2 as FQNNGV. V lost 4 bases and J 1 base, leaving 8 bases between the germline ends. The CDR3 loop spans 14 amino acids. As DNA, the CDR3 is TGTGCCAGCAGCTCCCCCAGGTCTGGAAACACCATATATTTT. Protein sequence: CASSSPRSGNTIYF.

This clonotype has at least ten counts. The V and J genes are TRBV12-3 or TRBV12-4 and TRBJ1-1; D is ambiguous. This CDR3 spans 12 amino acids. Trimming took 1 base from V and 6 from J, leaving 6 bases between them. The CDR3: CASSLGRAEAFF. The CDR3 coding sequence is TGTGCCAGCAGTTTAGGGAGGGCTGAAGCTTTCTTT.

This clonotype was detected a few times. The chain uses TRBV9 and TRBJ2-2; the D is unclear. Trimming pared 0 bases from V and 3 bases from J, leaving 3 bases between. Per germline, CDR1 SGDLS and CDR2 YYNGEE. This CDR3 has 13 residues. The CDR3 DNA is TGTGCCAGCAGCGTAGTGTACACCGGGGAGCTGTTTTTT. This encodes CASSVVYTGELFF. Together with reference TRBV9 and TRBJ2-2, the CDR3 gives the full variable domain: DSGVTQTPKHLITATGQRVTLRCSPRSGDLSVYWYQQSLDQGLQFLIQYYNGEERAKGNILERFSAQQFPDLHSELNLSSLELGDSALYFCASSVVYTGELFFGEGSRLTVL.

This clonotype was found a few times. The chain links TRBV14 to TRBJ2-7; perhaps TRBD2 as D (6 bases). CDR1 and CDR2 from the germline V gene are SGHDN and FVKESK. The V gene lost 1 base and the J gene lost 0 bases, with 10 bases spanning the gap. The CDR3 runs 15 residues. The CDR3 loop is CASSQGYGSSYEQYF. CDR3 in DNA: TGTGCCAGCAGCCAAGGATACGGGAGCTCCTACGAGCAGTACTTC.

Ten or more counts support this clonotype. The genes are TRBV6-4 and TRBJ2-3; 11 bases agree with TRBD2. This CDR3 has 17 amino acids. V shed 0 bases and J 1 base; nucleotides not matched to a gene: 3. The germline V gene encodes CDR1 MRHNA and CDR2 SNTAGT. The chain's CDR3 is CASSDSATSGGTDTQYF. DNA of the CDR3: TGTGCCAGCAGTGACTCCGCGACTAGCGGGGGCACAGATACGCAGTATTTT.

CDR3 protein: CASSQDRRTGLYNEQFF. CDR3 DNA sequence: TGCGCCAGCAGCCAAGATCGGAGGACAGGGTTATACAATGAGCAGTTCTTC. The V call is TRBV4-1, the J call TRBJ2-1; the match to TRBD1 covers 8 bases. The V and J ends lost 0 bases and 4 bases, in that order; junction bases with no gene match: 8. The germline CDR1 and CDR2 sequences are MGHRA and YSYEKL. The length of the CDR3 is 17 residues.

The V and J genes are TRBV6-5 and TRBJ2-3; 11 bases line up with TRBD1. With 4 bases clipped from V and 5 bases from J, the junction kept 5 bases outside the gene matches. This CDR3 contains 15 residues. Germline lookup yields CDR1 MNHEY and CDR2 SVGAGI. The CDR3 is CASSLSGQGGDTQYF. Written as DNA, the CDR3 is TGTGCCAGCAGTTTATCGGGACAGGGGGGAGATACGCAGTATTTT.

This chain joins TRBV30 and TRBJ1-2; 8 nucleotides align to TRBD1. CDR1 and CDR2 from the germline V gene are GTSNPN and SVGIG (reference sequence). The V gene end was trimmed by 2 bases and the J gene end by 6 bases; junction bases not matched to a gene: 11. CDR3 length: 15 residues. The CDR3 loop reads CAWSPGQGLRDGYTF. Written as DNA, the CDR3 is TGTGCCTGGAGTCCCGGACAGGGATTACGGGATGGCTACACCTTC.

This clonotype was detected once. The J gene is TRBJ1-2, the V gene TRBV24-1; 8 bases are a match to TRBD1. Germline CDR1 reads KGHDR; CDR2 reads SFDVKD. The CDR3 length is 15 residues. V dropped 2 bases and J dropped 3; count of bases not matched to a gene: 4. The CDR3 sequence: CATSDWDRCDYGYTF. CDR3 in DNA: TGTGCCACCAGTGATTGGGACAGGTGTGACTATGGCTACACCTTC.

The chain uses TRBV10-3 and TRBJ2-5; 11 nucleotides align to TRBD2. The CDR3 is made up of 15 amino acids. Germline V gene sequence: CDR1 ENHRY, CDR2 SYGVKD. Losses at the gene ends were 5 bases for V and 3 bases for J; bases not matched to a gene: 5. This chain's CDR3 is CAISTGTSGEETQYF. The CDR3 DNA sequence: TGTGCCATCAGTACCGGGACTAGCGGAGAAGAGACCCAGTACTTC.

In this sample, this clonotype turned up many times. The chain uses TRBV4-3 and TRBJ2-1, with 12 positions matching TRBD2. V was pared by 0 bases and J by 9 bases, with 12 bases of the junction left unmatched. CDR3 length equals 18 residues. Germline V gives CDR1 LGHNA, CDR2 YSLEER. CDR3 protein: CASSQELRLAGEFSEQFF. The CDR3 nucleotides are TGCGCCAGCAGCCAAGAGTTAAGACTAGCGGGAGAGTTCAGTGAGCAGTTCTTC.

This clonotype was observed a handful of times. CDR3 region: CAWTVDLAGDEQFF. In nucleotides, the CDR3 is TGTGCCTGGACCGTAGATCTAGCGGGAGATGAGCAGTTCTTC. This rearrangement joins TRBV30 to TRBJ2-1; 10 bases line up with TRBD2. In germline, CDR1 is GTSNPN, CDR2 SVGIG (reference sequence). The CDR3 covers 14 residues. V was clipped by 4 bases and J by 8 bases; unmatched bases: 8. The variable domain in full, completed from reference TRBV30 and TRBJ2-1, reads SQTIHQWPATLVQPVGSPLSLECTVEGTSNPNLYWYRQAAGRGLQLLFYSVGIGQISSEVPQNLSASRPQDRQFILSSKKLLLSDSGFYLCAWTVDLAGDEQFFGPGTRLTVL.

The chain uses TRBV6-5 and TRBJ1-1; possible D gene TRBD1, 5 bases. V lost 2 bases and J 5 bases, leaving 12 bases between the germline ends. This CDR3 is 14 amino acids long. Germline V gives CDR1 MNHEY, CDR2 SVGAGI. The CDR3 spells CASSYLGEWTEAFF. In nucleotides, the CDR3 is TGTGCCAGCAGTTACCTGGGGGAGTGGACTGAAGCTTTCTTT.

This clonotype occurred a few times. J is TRBJ2-1 and V is TRBV29-1, with TRBD2 identical over 13 bases. The germline CDR1 and CDR2 sequences are SQVTM and ANQGSEA. CDR3 length: 14 amino acids. V trimming: 7 bases; J trimming: 8 bases; junction bases outside the gene matches: 8. The CDR3 sequence: CSGDGTSGNDEQFF. DNA for the CDR3: TGCAGCGGTGATGGGACTAGCGGGAACGATGAGCAGTTCTTC.

This clonotype was picked up a small number of times. The V and J genes are TRBV19 and TRBJ1-4; D not certain. CDR1 and CDR2 (germline): LNHDA, SQIVND (reference sequence). The CDR3 has 18 residues. V lost 7 bases and J lost 0, with 21 bases in between. CDR3 in DNA: TGTGCCAGTAAGGAATCGGCGGCCCGAGTTGCAACTAATGAAAAACTGTTTTTT. Protein sequence: CASKESAARVATNEKLFF.

The chain employs TRBV7-8 and TRBJ1-3; D possibly corresponds to TRBD1 (6 bases). Germline V gene lookup returns CDR1 SGHVS and CDR2 FQNEAQ. The CDR3 is 15 residues long. Trimming pared 5 bases from V and 4 bases from J, leaving 15 bases between. The CDR3 coding sequence is TGTGCCAGCAGCCCCTGGAGGGGGGCCGGAAACACCATATATTTT. Its translation is CASSPWRGAGNTIYF.

There are a few counts of this clonotype. The rearrangement links TRBV7-9 to TRBJ1-4; D unresolved. Germline V CDR1 and CDR2: SEHNR, FQNEAQ (reference sequence). The CDR3 is 12 amino acids. Trimming took 1 base from V and 11 from J, leaving 8 bases between them. The CDR3 sequence is CASSLDGLKLFF. Here the CDR3 DNA reads TGTGCCAGCAGCTTAGACGGCCTGAAACTGTTTTTT.

The chain couples TRBV24-1 to TRBJ2-1; TRBD1 agrees at 7 bases. Germline V lookup: CDR1 KGHDR, CDR2 SFDVKD. The CDR3 is 18 residues long. J was trimmed by 2 bases and V by 3 bases; bases with no gene match: 12. The CDR3, as DNA: TGTGCCACCAGTGATAGTCAGGGGGTGGACTTCGCCTACAATGAGCAGTTCTTC. Translation: CATSDSQGVDFAYNEQFF.

This clonotype occurred a few times. The rearrangement links TRBV6-5 to TRBJ2-3, with 8 nucleotides matching TRBD2. The CDR3 runs 14 residues. Germline loops: CDR1 MNHEY, CDR2 SVGAGI. Losses at the gene ends were 6 bases for V and 5 bases for J; bases not matched to a gene: 7. The CDR3 here is CASSSPGGGDTQYF. The CDR3 DNA reads as TGTGCCAGCAGCTCCCCGGGGGGGGGAGATACGCAGTATTTT.

This clonotype has a handful of counts. V gene TRBV6-5 combines with J gene TRBJ2-7, with 8 bases aligning to TRBD2. The junction had 13 bases not matched to a gene; V was cut back by 4 bases and J by 5 bases. The CDR3 covers 16 residues. Per the germline V gene, CDR1 is MNHEY and CDR2 is SVGAGI. The CDR3 sequence is CASSSSPGLEENEQYF. CDR3 nucleotide sequence: TGTGCCAGCAGTTCCTCCCCGGGACTAGAAGAAAACGAGCAGTACTTC.

The chain employs TRBV29-1 and TRBJ2-1; D could derive from TRBD1 or TRBD2 (6 bases each). The CDR3 is 12 amino acids. The ends were cut back, 3 bases at V and 8 bases at J, with 11 bases in the middle. Germline values: CDR1 SQVTM, CDR2 ANQGSEA. The chain's CDR3 is CSVERGAYEQFF. The CDR3 nucleotides are TGCAGCGTTGAGAGGGGGGCGTATGAGCAGTTCTTC.

The rearrangement uses TRBV19 and TRBJ2-3; 8 positions match TRBD2. V gave up 6 bases and J gave up 2 bases; unmatched junction bases: 4. This CDR3 spans 14 amino acids. Germline CDR1 LNHDA, CDR2 SQIVND (reference sequence). CDR3 in amino acids: CASSPTSATDTQYF. The CDR3 region has the DNA TGTGCCAGTAGCCCGACTAGCGCCACAGATACGCAGTATTTT.

This chain joins TRBV5-1 and TRBJ2-2; no clear D gene. The CDR3 spans 15 residues. V was trimmed by 0 bases and J by 6 bases, leaving 12 bases between them. Germline V lookup: CDR1 SGHRS, CDR2 YFSETQ. The CDR3 sequence: CASSLDPRSAGELFF. The CDR3 coding sequence is TGCGCCAGCAGCTTGGACCCACGATCGGCCGGGGAGCTGTTTTTT.